This T cell receptor (beta chain) was profiled in a study of CD8+ T cells in alopecia areata. General study results and limits: Possibly because of HLA-related factors, TCR sharing was less clear across patients than in mice. Normal scalp had lower clonality than lesional scalp, with alopecia totalis/universalis lesions showing this most strongly.

PBMC-derived CD4+ and CD8+ T cells were sorted. This CDR3 is built from 13 residues. Trimming took 6 bases from V and 5 from J, leaving 11 bases between them. The V gene's germline CDR1 is MNHEY and CDR2 SVGAGI. Reverse transcribed after extraction, RNA yielded cDNA as the sequencing template. The assay was immunoSEQ multiplex PCR, and TCRdb's table has in-frame clones only and misses some. The sample includes 150,000 to 200,000 clones, about 54% of them seen just once. Remarks on this clone: No antigen is known for it.

The sequence derives from a human donor in good health. The V gene is TRBV6-5, the J gene TRBJ1-5, with D maybe TRBD1 (6 bases). The sample consisted of CD4+ T cells sorted from blood. CDR3 in amino acids: CASSRQVYQPQHF. The CDR3 DNA reads TGTGCCAGCAGCCGACAGGTCTATCAGCCCCAGCATTTT.